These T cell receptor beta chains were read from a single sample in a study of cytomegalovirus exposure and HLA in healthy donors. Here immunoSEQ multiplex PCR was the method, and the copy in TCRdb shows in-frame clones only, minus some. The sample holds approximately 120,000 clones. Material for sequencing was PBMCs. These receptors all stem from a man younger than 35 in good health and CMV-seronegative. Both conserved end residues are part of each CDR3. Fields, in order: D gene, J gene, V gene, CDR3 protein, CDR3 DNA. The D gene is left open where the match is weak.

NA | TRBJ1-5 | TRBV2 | CASRKPGSNQPQHF | TGTGCCAGCAGGAAGCCGGGGAGCAATCAGCCCCAGCATTTT
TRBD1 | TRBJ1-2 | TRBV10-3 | CATQSAGGFYGYTF | TGTGCCACCCAGAGCGCAGGGGGCTTTTATGGCTACACCTTC
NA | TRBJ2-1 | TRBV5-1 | CASSLDGEYNEQFF | TGCGCCAGCAGCTTGGACGGAGAGTACAATGAGCAGTTCTTC
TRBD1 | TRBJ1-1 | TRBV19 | CASSWTGKAFF | TGTGCCAGTAGTTGGACAGGGAAAGCTTTCTTT
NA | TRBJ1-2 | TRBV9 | CASSVDRDSGGYTF | TGTGCCAGCAGCGTAGACCGGGATTCTGGGGGCTACACCTTC
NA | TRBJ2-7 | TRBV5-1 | CASSLGRGSGYEQYF | TGCGCCAGCAGCTTAGGCAGGGGAAGTGGGTACGAGCAGTACTTC
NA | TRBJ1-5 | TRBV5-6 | CASTLGAGNQPQHF | TGTGCCAGCACCCTGGGAGCGGGCAATCAGCCCCAGCATTTT
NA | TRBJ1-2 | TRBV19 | CASSPRGGSLDGYTF | TGTGCCAGTAGTCCCCGCGGCGGAAGTCTGGATGGCTACACCTTC
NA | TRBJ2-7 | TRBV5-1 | CASSFGAPTYEQYF | TGCGCCAGCAGCTTTGGGGCTCCAACCTACGAGCAGTACTTC
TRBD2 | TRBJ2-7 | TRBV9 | CASSVAAGGPIEQYF | TGTGCCAGCAGCGTAGCAGCGGGGGGGCCGATCGAGCAGTACTTC
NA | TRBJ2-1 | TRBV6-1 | CASGDRQVKFF | TGTGCCAGCGGAGACAGACAGGTGAAGTTCTTC
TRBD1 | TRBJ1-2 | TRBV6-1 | CASSVGQWSYGYTF | TGTGCCAGCAGTGTGGGACAGTGGAGCTATGGCTACACCTTC
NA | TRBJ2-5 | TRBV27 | CASSPRDKETQYF | TGTGCCAGCAGTCCACGGGACAAAGAGACCCAGTACTTC
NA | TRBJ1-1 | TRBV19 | CASIRREYTEAFF | TGTGCCAGTATTCGAAGGGAGTACACTGAAGCTTTCTTT
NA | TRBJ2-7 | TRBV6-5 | CASSYAGSSYEQYF | TGTGCCAGCAGTTACGCTGGGAGCTCCTACGAGCAGTACTTC
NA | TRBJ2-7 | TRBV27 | CASSLSNRGFEQYF | TGTGCCAGCAGTTTATCGAACAGAGGGTTCGAGCAGTACTTC
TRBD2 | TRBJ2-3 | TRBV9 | CASSGGTSGLTDTQYF | TGTGCCAGCAGCGGGGGGACTAGCGGCCTCACAGATACGCAGTATTTT
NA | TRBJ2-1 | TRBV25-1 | CASSELQGSVGEQFF | TGTGCCAGCAGTGAGTTGCAGGGATCGGTTGGCGAGCAGTTCTTC
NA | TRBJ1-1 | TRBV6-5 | CASGRWGGKRGEAFF | TGTGCCAGCGGTAGGTGGGGGGGCAAACGGGGTGAAGCTTTCTTT
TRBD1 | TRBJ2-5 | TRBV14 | CASRLTGSGTQYF | TGTGCCAGCAGGCTGACAGGGTCAGGGACCCAGTACTTC
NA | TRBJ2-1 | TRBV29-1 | CSARASSYNEQFF | TGCAGCGCCAGGGCAAGCTCCTACAATGAGCAGTTCTTC
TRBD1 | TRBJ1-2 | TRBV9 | CASSVGPRETGTRGYTF | TGTGCCAGCAGCGTAGGACCAAGGGAGACAGGGACTCGGGGCTACACCTTC
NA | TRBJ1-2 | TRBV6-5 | CASSPRQGYGYTF | TGTGCCAGCAGCCCCCGCCAGGGTTATGGCTACACCTTC
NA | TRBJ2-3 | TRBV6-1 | CASRIGAEADTQYF | TGTGCCAGCAGGATTGGAGCTGAGGCAGATACGCAGTATTTT
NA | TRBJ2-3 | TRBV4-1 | CASSQDAIPTDTQYF | TGCGCCAGCAGCCAAGATGCTATACCCACAGATACGCAGTATTTT
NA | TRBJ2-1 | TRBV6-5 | CASSYSIRGNEQFF | TGTGCCAGCAGTTACTCGATCCGGGGGAATGAGCAGTTCTTC
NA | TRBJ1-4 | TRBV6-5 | CASSQISTNEKLFF | TGTGCCAGCAGCCAGATTTCAACTAATGAAAAACTGTTTTTT
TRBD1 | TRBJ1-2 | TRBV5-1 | CASSLATDRLEDGYTF | TGCGCCAGCAGCTTGGCAACGGACAGGCTAGAGGATGGCTACACCTTC
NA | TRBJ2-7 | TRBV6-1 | CASSVNSYEQYF | TGTGCCAGCAGTGTTAATTCCTACGAGCAGTACTTC
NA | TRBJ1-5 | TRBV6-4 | CASRFTALFQPQHF | TGTGCCAGCAGGTTTACAGCCCTTTTTCAGCCCCAGCATTTT
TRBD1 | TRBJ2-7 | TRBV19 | CASSSGQGVTYEQYF | TGTGCCAGTAGTTCCGGACAGGGCGTAACCTACGAGCAGTACTTC
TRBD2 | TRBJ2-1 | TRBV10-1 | CASSTGTSGSILPDEQFF | TGCGCCAGCAGTACCGGGACTAGCGGGAGCATTCTGCCCGATGAGCAGTTCTTC
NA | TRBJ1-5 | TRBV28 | CASSGNSLNQPQHF | TGTGCCAGCAGTGGAAATAGCCTAAATCAGCCCCAGCATTTT
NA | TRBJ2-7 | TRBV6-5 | CASSQNRASPYEQYF | TGTGCCAGCAGCCAAAACAGGGCATCCCCCTACGAGCAGTACTTC
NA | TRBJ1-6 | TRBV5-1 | CASSTRGDDYNSPLHF | TGCGCCAGCAGCACCAGGGGCGATGACTATAATTCACCCCTCCACTTT
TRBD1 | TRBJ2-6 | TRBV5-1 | CASSFYPPGQGSLGANVLTF | TGCGCCAGCAGCTTTTATCCACCGGGACAGGGGTCCTTAGGGGCCAACGTCCTGACTTTC
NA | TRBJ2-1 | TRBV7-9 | CASSQEASTREQFF | TGTGCCAGCAGCCAGGAAGCCAGCACGCGCGAGCAGTTCTTC
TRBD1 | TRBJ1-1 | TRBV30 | CAWSTDRGAEAFF | TGTGCCTGGAGTACCGACAGGGGGGCTGAAGCTTTCTTT
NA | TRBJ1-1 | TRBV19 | CASRDKFGVLNTEAFF | TGTGCCAGTAGAGATAAGTTCGGGGTTTTGAACACTGAAGCTTTCTTT
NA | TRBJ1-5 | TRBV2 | CASSNGMGNQPQHF | TGTGCCAGCAGTAACGGGATGGGCAATCAGCCCCAGCATTTT
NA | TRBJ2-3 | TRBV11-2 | CASSVGRQRRDTQYF | TGTGCCAGCAGCGTAGGTAGACAGCGTAGAGATACGCAGTATTTT
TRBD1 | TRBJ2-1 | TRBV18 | CASSPPVNQGQRFNEQFF | TGTGCCAGCTCACCACCGGTAAATCAGGGACAGAGGTTCAATGAGCAGTTCTTC
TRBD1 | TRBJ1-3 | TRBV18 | CASSPIMGQSSGNTIYF | TGTGCCAGCTCACCAATAATGGGACAGAGCTCTGGAAACACCATATATTTT
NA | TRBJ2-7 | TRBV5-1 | CASSLGATTYEQYF | TGCGCCAGCAGCTTGGGCGCTACTACCTACGAGCAGTACTTC
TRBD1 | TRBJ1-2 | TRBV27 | CASSVTRGTGYTF | TGTGCCAGCAGTGTAACCAGGGGGACTGGCTACACCTTC
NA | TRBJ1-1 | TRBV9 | CASSVAGGGRRNTEAFF | TGTGCCAGCAGCGTAGCTGGGGGGGGCAGGCGGAACACTGAAGCTTTCTTT
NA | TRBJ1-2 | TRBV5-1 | CASRLDGGDYGYTF | TGCGCCAGCAGATTGGACGGAGGGGACTATGGCTACACCTTC
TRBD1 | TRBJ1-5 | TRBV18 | CASSLTGANQPQHF | TGTGCCAGCTCACTAACAGGGGCCAATCAGCCCCAGCATTTT